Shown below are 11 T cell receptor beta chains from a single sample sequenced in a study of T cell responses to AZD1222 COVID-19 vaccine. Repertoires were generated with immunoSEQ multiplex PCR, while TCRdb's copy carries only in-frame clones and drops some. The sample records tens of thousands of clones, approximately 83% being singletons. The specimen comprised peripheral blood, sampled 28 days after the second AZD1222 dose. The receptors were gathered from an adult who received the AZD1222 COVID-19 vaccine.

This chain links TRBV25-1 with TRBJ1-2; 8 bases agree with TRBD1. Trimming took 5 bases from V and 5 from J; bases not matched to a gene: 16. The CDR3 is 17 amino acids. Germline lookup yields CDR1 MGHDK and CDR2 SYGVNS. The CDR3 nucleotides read TGTGCCAGCAGTTTCTCCGAGACAGGGGACTCCGTGTATGGCTACACCTTC. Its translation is CASSFSETGDSVYGYTF.

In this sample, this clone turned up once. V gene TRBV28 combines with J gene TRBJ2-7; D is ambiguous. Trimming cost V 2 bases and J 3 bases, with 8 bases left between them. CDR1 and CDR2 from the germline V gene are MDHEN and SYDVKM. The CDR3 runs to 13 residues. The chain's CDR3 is CASSLPGYYEQYF. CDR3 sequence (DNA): TGTGCCAGCAGTTTACCAGGTTACTACGAGCAGTACTTC.

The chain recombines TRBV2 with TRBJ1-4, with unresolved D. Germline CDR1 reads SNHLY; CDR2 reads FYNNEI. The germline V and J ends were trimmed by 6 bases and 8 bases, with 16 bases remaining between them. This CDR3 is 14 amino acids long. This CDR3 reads CASSDGRNWEKLFF. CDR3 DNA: TGTGCCAGCAGCGACGGAAGGAATTGGGAAAAACTGTTTTTT.

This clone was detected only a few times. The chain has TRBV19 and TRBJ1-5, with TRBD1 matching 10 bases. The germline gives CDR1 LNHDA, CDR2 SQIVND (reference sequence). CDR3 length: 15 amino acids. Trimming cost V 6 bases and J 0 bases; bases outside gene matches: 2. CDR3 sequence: CASRGTGASNQPQHF. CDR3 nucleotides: TGTGCCAGTAGGGGGACAGGGGCTAGCAATCAGCCCCAGCATTTT.

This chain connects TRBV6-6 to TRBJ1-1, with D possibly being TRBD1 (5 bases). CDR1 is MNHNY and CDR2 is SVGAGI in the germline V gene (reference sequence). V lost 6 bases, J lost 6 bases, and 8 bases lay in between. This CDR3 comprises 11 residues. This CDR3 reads CASSRGAEAFF. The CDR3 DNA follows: TGTGCCAGCAGCCGGGGCGCTGAAGCTTTCTTT.

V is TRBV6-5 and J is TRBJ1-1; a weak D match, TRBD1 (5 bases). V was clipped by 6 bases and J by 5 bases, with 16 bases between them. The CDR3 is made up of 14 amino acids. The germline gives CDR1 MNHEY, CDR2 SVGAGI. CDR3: CASSRDEGQTEAFF. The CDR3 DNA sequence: TGTGCCAGCAGCCGTGACGAGGGGCAGACTGAAGCTTTCTTT.

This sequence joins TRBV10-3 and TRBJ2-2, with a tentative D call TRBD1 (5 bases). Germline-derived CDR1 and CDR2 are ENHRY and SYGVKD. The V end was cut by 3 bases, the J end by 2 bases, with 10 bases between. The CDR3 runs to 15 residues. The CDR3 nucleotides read TGTGCCATCAGTGATAGACAGCTCAACACCGGGGAGCTGTTTTTT. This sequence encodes CAISDRQLNTGELFF.

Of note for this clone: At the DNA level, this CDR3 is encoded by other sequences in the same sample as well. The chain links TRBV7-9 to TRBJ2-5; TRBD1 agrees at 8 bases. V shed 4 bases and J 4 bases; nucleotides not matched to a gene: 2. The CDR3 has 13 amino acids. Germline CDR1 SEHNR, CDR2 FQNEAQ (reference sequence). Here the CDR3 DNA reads TGTGCCAGCAGCTCCAGGGGGCCAGAGACCCAGTACTTC. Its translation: CASSSRGPETQYF.

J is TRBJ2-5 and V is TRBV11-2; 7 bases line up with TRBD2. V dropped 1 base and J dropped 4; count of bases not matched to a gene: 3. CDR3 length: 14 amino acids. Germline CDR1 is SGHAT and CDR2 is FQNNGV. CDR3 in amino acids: CASSLGDYLETQYF. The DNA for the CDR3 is TGTGCCAGCAGCTTAGGGGACTACCTAGAGACCCAGTACTTC.

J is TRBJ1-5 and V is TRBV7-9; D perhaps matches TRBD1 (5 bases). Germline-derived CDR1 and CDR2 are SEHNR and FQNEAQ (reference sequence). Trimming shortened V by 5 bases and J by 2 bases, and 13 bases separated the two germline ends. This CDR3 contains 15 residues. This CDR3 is CASSKARDGNQPQHF. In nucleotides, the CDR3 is TGTGCCAGCAGCAAAGCGAGGGACGGCAATCAGCCCCAGCATTTT.

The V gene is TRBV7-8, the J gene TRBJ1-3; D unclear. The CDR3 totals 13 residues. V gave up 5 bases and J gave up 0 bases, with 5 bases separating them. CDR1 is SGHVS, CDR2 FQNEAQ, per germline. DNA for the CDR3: TGTGCCAGCAGCCGAAGCTCTGGAAACACCATATATTTT. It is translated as CASSRSSGNTIYF.